Below are 31 T cell receptor beta chains sequenced from a single sample in a study of cytomegalovirus exposure and HLA in healthy donors. The PCR employed 60 Vbeta primers together with 13 Jbeta primers. The protocol was immunoSEQ multiplex PCR, while the TCRdb copy is restricted to in-frame clones and leaves out a portion. The table lists about 150,000 clones, less than 90% of them singletons. Material: PBMCs. These receptor sequences come from a man aged 40-49 years in good health and CMV-seronegative.

The V and J genes are TRBV7-3 and TRBJ1-3; unclear D gene. CDR1 SGHTA and CDR2 FQGTGA come from the germline V gene. The CDR3 runs to 14 residues. The V end lost 8 bases, the J end lost 0 bases, and 11 bases lay between the germline ends. CDR3 residues: CASGYGSSGNTIYF. The CDR3 DNA follows: TGTGCCAGCGGCTACGGTAGCTCTGGAAACACCATATATTTT.

This sequence joins TRBV5-3 and TRBJ2-6, with D possibly matching TRBD2 (5 bases). TRBV5-3 is reported as an ORF; its role is uncertain. V was shortened by 3 bases and J by 0 bases, with 19 bases between the two germline ends. The length of the CDR3 is 19 residues. The chain's CDR3 is CARSCSQLGPPSGANVLTF. The CDR3 region has the DNA TGTGCCAGAAGCTGTTCTCAACTAGGTCCCCCCTCTGGGGCCAACGTCCTGACTTTC.

The V call is TRBV7-2, the J call TRBJ1-2; D perhaps matches TRBD1 (6 bases). CDR3 length equals 14 residues. V was shortened by 5 bases and J by 4 bases, with 14 bases between the two germline ends. The germline V gene encodes CDR1 SGHTA and CDR2 FQGNSA. The CDR3 is CASSLLGQSYGYTF. The DNA of the CDR3 is TGTGCCAGCAGCCTATTAGGACAGTCCTATGGCTACACCTTC. The full variable domain, completed using reference TRBV7-2 and TRBJ1-2, is GAGVSQSPSNKVTEKGKDVELRCDPISGHTALYWYRQSLGQGLEFLIYFQGNSAPDKSGLPSDRFSAERTGGSVSTLTIQRTQQEDSAVYLCASSLLGQSYGYTFGSGTRLTVV.

This clone came up once. The rearrangement joins TRBV7-2 to TRBJ2-3, with D maybe TRBD1 (6 bases). The CDR3 extends over 13 amino acids. The germline V and J ends were trimmed by 1 base and 11 bases, with 13 bases remaining between them. The germline gives CDR1 SGHTA, CDR2 FQGNSA. The DNA of the CDR3 is TGTGCCAGCAGCTTAGGCCTAGCAGGGGAGCAGTATTTT. Translated: CASSLGLAGEQYF.

V gene TRBV18 combines with J gene TRBJ1-1; the D gene is possibly TRBD1 (6 bases). The CDR3 runs 14 residues. Trimming shortened V by 3 bases and J by 5 bases, and 13 bases separated the two germline ends. CDR1 and CDR2 from the germline V gene are KGHSH and LQKENI. CDR3 amino acids: CASSPAGATTEAFF. The CDR3 DNA reads TGTGCCAGCTCACCGGCAGGGGCAACGACTGAAGCTTTCTTT.

The rearrangement joins TRBV7-2 to TRBJ1-2, with 7 bases that match TRBD1. The length of the CDR3 is 13 residues. Germline assignment: CDR1 SGHTA and CDR2 FQGNSA. Trimming at V came to 3 bases and at J to 8 bases, leaving 6 bases not matched to a gene. The CDR3 DNA sequence: TGTGCCAGCAGCTTCTACAGGGGTGGCGGCTACACCTTC. Translation: CASSFYRGGGYTF.

This clone has just one count. This chain uses TRBV29-1 with TRBJ2-7, with D perhaps matching TRBD1 (5 bases). Trimming removed 7 bases from V and 0 bases from J, with 13 bases in between. CDR1 and CDR2 (germline): SQVTM, ANQGSEA. The CDR3 has 13 residues. The CDR3 region is CSARRENSYEQYF. Written as DNA, the CDR3 is TGCAGCGCCCGCAGGGAAAACTCCTACGAGCAGTACTTC.

In regard to this clone: Germline and junction disagree at one end, which may indicate a read error. This sequence joins TRBV7-9 and TRBJ2-1; 7 bases are a match to TRBD2. The CDR3 covers 17 residues. Per the germline V gene, CDR1 is SEHNR and CDR2 is FQNEAQ (reference sequence). The CDR3 coding sequence is TGTTCCAGCAGCTTCTCTTCCGGGACTATTGCCTACAATGAGCAGTTCTTC. This encodes CSSSFSSGTIAYNEQFF. Full variable domain (remainder filled in from reference TRBV7-9 and TRBJ2-1): DTGVSQNPRHKITKRGQNVTFRCDPISEHNRLYWYRQTLGQGPEFLTYFQNEAQLEKSRLLSDRFSAERPKGSFSTLEIQRTEQGDSAMYLCSSSFSSGTIAYNEQFFGPGTRLTVL.

The CDR3 protein is CATRTGNTEAFF. The DNA of the CDR3 is TGTGCCACCCGGACAGGGAACACTGAAGCTTTCTTT. The chain combines TRBV6-5 with TRBJ1-1; 7 bases are a match to TRBD1. CDR3 length: 12 residues. Germline V gives CDR1 MNHEY, CDR2 SVGAGI. V lost 10 bases and J lost 1; bases outside the gene matches: 3.

Worth noting for this clone: One end of the junction varies from germline; a read error may be responsible. V and J are TRBV7-7 and TRBJ2-1, with 11 bases matching TRBD2. Germline V CDR1 and CDR2: SSHAT, FNYEAQ (reference sequence). CDR3 length: 15 residues. This chain's CDR3 is CASSMGLAASNEQFF. Written as DNA, the CDR3 is TGTGCTAGCAGCATGGGACTAGCGGCCTCTAATGAGCAGTTCTTC.

The V call is TRBV5-8, the J call TRBJ2-3; 7 bases map to TRBD2. The CDR3 is made up of 16 amino acids. Germline V gives CDR1 SGHTS, CDR2 YDEGEE. The V segment lost 3 bases and the J segment 0 bases; nucleotides outside the gene matches: 7. The CDR3 loop is CASSSLAASSTDTQYF. The CDR3 region has the DNA TGTGCCAGCAGCTCCCTAGCGGCCTCTAGCACAGATACGCAGTATTTT.

This chain uses TRBV19 with TRBJ2-5, with a possible D match to TRBD1 (6 bases). The CDR3 loop spans 15 amino acids. V gave up 6 bases and J gave up 5 bases, with 19 bases separating them. Germline loops: CDR1 LNHDA, CDR2 SQIVND (reference sequence). The CDR3 DNA follows: TGTGCCAGTAGCATACAGGGCCGGTCGCACGAGACCCAGTACTTC. Translating it yields CASSIQGRSHETQYF.

The chain couples TRBV11-3 to TRBJ2-2; 8 positions match TRBD1. The germline gives CDR1 SGHNT, CDR2 YENEEA. The CDR3 sequence is 15 residues long. With 5 bases clipped from V and 2 bases from J, the junction kept 4 bases outside the gene matches. Written as DNA, the CDR3 is TGTGCCAGCAGCCCCGACAGGGGAAACACCGGGGAGCTGTTTTTT. This gives the protein CASSPDRGNTGELFF.

The chain carries TRBV11-2 and TRBJ2-7, with 9 bases aligning to TRBD1. This CDR3 comprises 14 residues. CDR1 and CDR2 from the germline V gene are SGHAT and FQNNGV. The trim removed 7 bases at V and 6 bases at J, leaving 10 bases unmatched. The CDR3 region is CASTPLGQGCEQYF. The CDR3 DNA sequence: TGTGCCAGCACCCCCCTGGGACAGGGATGCGAGCAGTACTTC.

This chain joins TRBV2 and TRBJ1-2; D is possibly TRBD1 (6 bases). Trimming stripped 8 bases from V and 3 bases from J, with 10 bases between. The CDR3 runs to 12 residues. Germline V lookup: CDR1 SNHLY, CDR2 FYNNEI. The CDR3 protein is CASEDSDYGYTF. Here the CDR3 DNA reads TGTGCCAGCGAGGACAGCGACTATGGCTACACCTTC.

The CDR3 bases are TGTGCCAGCAGTTACTCCTTTACAGGGGGTAACACTGAAGCTTTCTTT. Its protein is CASSYSFTGGNTEAFF. The V gene is TRBV6-5, the J gene TRBJ1-1, with 8 nucleotides matching TRBD1. CDR3 length: 16 amino acids. Germline CDR1 reads MNHEY; CDR2 reads SVGAGI. The trim removed 0 bases at V and 2 bases at J, leaving 5 bases unmatched.

The rearrangement joins TRBV5-8 to TRBJ1-5; D uncertain. The CDR3 consists of 14 residues. CDR1 is SGHTS and CDR2 is YDEGEE in the germline V gene. V lost 4 bases and J 3 bases, leaving 11 bases between the germline ends. DNA for the CDR3: TGTGCCAGCAGCCCGAGGCGTCACAATCAGCCCCAGCATTTT. This encodes CASSPRRHNQPQHF.

Regarding this clone: At one end, the junction sequence differs from germline, possibly due to a read error. The V gene is TRBV7-9, the J gene TRBJ2-3; maybe TRBD1 (6 bases). Per germline, CDR1 SEHNR and CDR2 FQNEAQ (reference sequence). The CDR3 covers 13 residues. This chain's CDR3 is CSSSFRGTDTQYF. In nucleotides, the CDR3 is TGTTCCAGCAGCTTTAGGGGGACAGATACGCAGTATTTT.

This clone was recorded once. The chain couples TRBV5-1 to TRBJ2-7; TRBD1 matches 8 bases. The CDR3 is 14 amino acids. The germline CDR1 and CDR2 sequences are SGHRS and YFSETQ. Trimming took 4 bases from V and 2 from J; bases not matched to a gene: 5. In DNA, the CDR3 is TGCGCCAGCAGCCCGACAGGGGACACCTACGAGCAGTACTTC. Translated, it gives CASSPTGDTYEQYF.

The chain has TRBV19 and TRBJ2-7; D not resolved. Germline lookup yields CDR1 LNHDA and CDR2 SQIVND (reference sequence). The CDR3 extends over 14 amino acids. V lost 5 bases to trimming and J lost 0 bases, with 11 bases between them. CDR3 bases: TGTGCCAGTAGTCCCGGTGCGGTCTCCTACGAGCAGTACTTC. Translated: CASSPGAVSYEQYF.

This rearrangement joins TRBV19 to TRBJ2-1; 14 bases are a match to TRBD2. Germline V CDR1 and CDR2: LNHDA, SQIVND (reference sequence). This CDR3 is built from 16 residues. Trimming at V came to 5 bases and at J to 4 bases, leaving 4 bases not matched to a gene. The CDR3 DNA is TGTGCCAGTAGTTCCCGGACTAGCGGGAGGTACAATGAGCAGTTCTTC. This codes for CASSSRTSGRYNEQFF. The variable domain in full, completed from reference TRBV19 and TRBJ2-1, reads DGGITQSPKYLFRKEGQNVTLSCEQNLNHDAMYWYRQDPGQGLRLIYYSQIVNDFQKGDIAEGYSVSREKKESFPLTVTSAQKNPTAFYLCASSSRTSGRYNEQFFGPGTRLTVL.

V usage is TRBV28 and J usage is TRBJ1-1; the match to TRBD1 covers 7 bases. This CDR3 spans 12 amino acids. The V gene's germline CDR1 is MDHEN and CDR2 SYDVKM. V shed 7 bases, J shed 12 bases, and the junction held 11 bases outside the gene matches. CDR3 nucleotide sequence: TGTGCCAGCACTCCCGACAGGGTAACTTCTTTCTTT. As protein: CASTPDRVTSFF.

The V gene is TRBV7-9, the J gene TRBJ2-2; 8 bases are shared with TRBD1. Looked up from germline, CDR1 is SEHNR and CDR2 is FQNEAQ (reference sequence). This CDR3 is 15 amino acids long. The trim removed 4 bases at V and 7 bases at J, leaving 8 bases unmatched. CDR3 coding DNA: TGTGCCAGCAGCTATGCAGGGGGCGCGGGCGGGGAGCTGTTTTTT. Protein sequence: CASSYAGGAGGELFF.

This rearrangement joins TRBV9 to TRBJ1-6; D gene unclear. The CDR3 runs to 15 residues. Trimming stripped 2 bases from V and 8 bases from J, with 14 bases between. The germline CDR1 and CDR2 sequences are SGDLS and YYNGEE. The CDR3 sequence is CASSVSTGSDSPLHF. In DNA, the CDR3 is TGTGCCAGCAGCGTTTCGACGGGGTCCGATTCACCCCTCCACTTT.

The chain recombines TRBV19 with TRBJ2-1; a weak D match, TRBD1 (5 bases). The CDR3 extends over 15 amino acids. CDR1 LNHDA and CDR2 SQIVND come from the germline V gene (reference sequence). V was clipped by 7 bases and J by 3 bases, with 16 bases between them. CDR3 sequence: CASTQTDRLYNEQFF. In nucleotides, the CDR3 is TGTGCCAGTACCCAGACAGACAGACTCTACAATGAGCAGTTCTTC.

The chain recombines TRBV7-9 with TRBJ2-1, with 10 bases aligning to TRBD2. Germline-derived CDR1 and CDR2 are SEHNR and FQNEAQ (reference sequence). V lost 4 bases, J lost 9 bases, and 12 bases stayed unmatched. The CDR3 runs 16 residues. This CDR3 is CASSSPSGRGRFEQFF. Written as DNA, the CDR3 is TGTGCCAGCAGCTCACCCAGCGGGAGGGGTCGGTTTGAGCAGTTCTTC.

The chain couples TRBV2 to TRBJ2-5, with D uncertain. Germline CDR1 and CDR2: SNHLY and FYNNEI. This CDR3 comprises 13 residues. V was trimmed by 6 bases and J by 1 base, leaving 9 bases between them. CDR3 DNA sequence: TGTGCCAGCAGCGCGGCCCTCCAAGAGACCCAGTACTTC. Protein product: CASSAALQETQYF.

The chain recombines TRBV4-1 with TRBJ2-1; 12 positions agree with TRBD1. In germline, CDR1 is MGHRA, CDR2 YSYEKL. V was clipped by 1 base and J by 6 bases; unmatched bases: 7. The CDR3 runs 17 residues. The CDR3 sequence is CASSQAPGTGGGNEQFF. In DNA form, the CDR3 reads TGCGCCAGCAGCCAAGCCCCCGGGACAGGGGGCGGCAATGAGCAGTTCTTC.

The genes are TRBV19 and TRBJ1-4; D possibly corresponds to TRBD1 (5 bases). With 5 bases removed from V and 3 bases from J, the gap between germline ends came to 7 bases. The CDR3 runs to 13 residues. Germline CDR1 reads LNHDA; CDR2 reads SQIVND (reference sequence). CDR3 loop: CASSDSSNEKLFF. DNA of the CDR3: TGTGCCAGTAGTGACAGTTCTAATGAAAAACTGTTTTTT.

This clone was counted once. The V and J genes are TRBV6-5 and TRBJ1-2; tentatively, D is TRBD1 (5 bases). CDR1 and CDR2 (germline): MNHEY, SVGAGI. The CDR3 spans 12 residues. V lost 5 bases and J 4 bases, leaving 8 bases between the germline ends. The CDR3 DNA follows: TGTGCCAGCAGTAAAGACAGCTATGGCTACACCTTC. Its protein is CASSKDSYGYTF.

J is TRBJ2-7 and V is TRBV4-3, with TRBD2 matching over 10 bases. J gave up 3 bases and V 1 base, and 0 bases lay outside the gene matches. Germline CDR1 and CDR2: LGHNA and YSLEER. The CDR3 extends over 14 amino acids. The CDR3 reads CASSQGTSGYEQYF. As DNA, the CDR3 is TGCGCCAGCAGCCAAGGGACTAGCGGCTACGAGCAGTACTTC.